This T cell receptor beta chain was sequenced during a study of shared clonotypes between healthy human individuals. Participating donors were healthy, HIV-negative adults free of recent acute infections or vaccinations. This CDR3 is 17 amino acids long. V lost 4 bases and J lost 0, with 19 bases in between. CDR1 and CDR2 from the germline V gene are SGHKS and YYEKEE (reference sequence). The study, taken as a whole, reports: On the whole, naive subsets had larger estimated richness than memory subsets had. Non-shared clonotypes had lower generation probabilities than clonotypes shared by all four sorted-subset donors.

Using immunoSEQ multiplex PCR, the repertoire was profiled, and TCRdb retains in-frame clones only, with some absent. In the table there are some 580,000 clones, almost 97% of which are singletons. As for this clone: Its antigen is undetermined.

The source is a woman aged 30 to 39 in good health. The sequencing sample was made of naive CD4+ T cells sorted from blood. Specified subset: CD45RA+ positively selected. The rearrangement joins TRBV5-5 to TRBJ1-1, with D tentatively TRBD1 (5 bases). The chain's CDR3 is CASSGGVPEVMNTEAFF. The CDR3, as DNA: TGTGCCAGCAGCGGGGGAGTACCCGAGGTAATGAACACTGAAGCTTTCTTT.